This T cell receptor (beta chain) appears in the sequencing data of a study of blood T cell repertoires in COVID-19. Study context: Some COVID-19 samples were acute and others convalescent; all came from the United States, Italy and Spain. Sources were T cells, B-cell-depleted T cells, or PBMCs; the material itself was cDNA or gDNA.

Per the original methods: Estimates of nucleated cell counts were drawn from the amplification of reference gene primers. Method: immunoSEQ multiplex PCR; TCRdb's copy keeps in-frame clones and lacks some. D and trimming were read from the DNA, whereas the V and J calls and clone size are those reported in that table. The sample has 120,000 to 150,000 clones; around 84% are singletons. The specimen was peripheral blood. The receptor was derived from a human donor in a cohort sampled during active COVID-19.

DNA of the CDR3: TGCGCCAGCAGCTTCTCGTTAGCGGGATTGAACACTGAAGCTTTCTTT. It specifies CASSFSLAGLNTEAFF. The chain recombines TRBV5-1 with TRBJ1-1, with unresolved D. The CDR3 runs 16 residues. Trimming took 2 bases from V and 0 from J, leaving 14 bases between them. Germline V gives CDR1 SGHRS, CDR2 YFSETQ.